A single sample gave rise to the 32 T cell receptor beta chains below, sequenced in a study of blood T cell repertoires in COVID-19. Here immunoSEQ multiplex PCR was the method, and the copy in TCRdb shows in-frame clones only, minus some. The data show a few hundred thousand clones, around 80% seen once. Sequenced: peripheral blood. The receptor source for this set is a woman aged 50 to 65 with acute or convalescent COVID-19.

The chain recombines TRBV30 with TRBJ1-5; D not certain. The CDR3 extends over 14 amino acids. From germline, CDR1 is GTSNPN and CDR2 SVGIG (reference sequence). The V gene lost 2 bases and the J gene lost 3 bases, with 11 bases spanning the gap. In nucleotides, the CDR3 is TGTGCCTGGAGTTCCTCGGTCTTCAATCAGCCCCAGCATTTT. It specifies CAWSSSVFNQPQHF.

V and J are TRBV5-8 and TRBJ1-2, with 9 bases matching TRBD1. Unmatched junction bases numbered 11, after V lost 4 bases and J lost 7 bases. The CDR3 length is 15 residues. CDR1 is SGHTS and CDR2 is YDEGEE in the germline V gene. CDR3 region: CASSGNRGRLGGYTF. CDR3 nucleotide sequence: TGTGCCAGCAGCGGGAACAGGGGGCGCTTAGGTGGCTACACCTTC. Complete variable domain (other parts from reference TRBV5-8 and TRBJ1-2): EAGVTQSPTHLIKTRGQQATLRCSPISGHTSVYWYQQALGLGLQFLLWYDEGEERNRGNFPPRFSGRQFPNYSSELNVNALELEDSALYLCASSGNRGRLGGYTFGSGTRLTVV.

This clone occurred a few times. The rearrangement uses TRBV19 and TRBJ1-4; TRBD1 aligns across 7 bases. Looked up from germline, CDR1 is LNHDA and CDR2 is SQIVND (reference sequence). Trimming removed 5 bases from V and 6 bases from J; junction bases left unmatched: 9. This CDR3 contains 15 residues. CDR3 amino acids: CASSPDRAGDEKLFF. The CDR3 DNA is TGTGCCAGTAGTCCCGACAGGGCCGGGGATGAAAAACTGTTTTTT.

This chain links TRBV6-5 with TRBJ1-1; D is ambiguous. The CDR3 sequence is 14 residues long. Trimming left V 2 bases short and J 2 bases short, with 9 bases between. Germline CDR1 and CDR2: MNHEY and SVGAGI. The chain's CDR3 is CASSYPGLNTEAFF. The DNA of the CDR3 is TGTGCCAGCAGTTACCCAGGCTTAAACACTGAAGCTTTCTTT.

This clone was seen ten or more times. The rearrangement joins TRBV18 to TRBJ1-5, with D tentatively TRBD1 (5 bases). Trimming shortened V by 3 bases and J by 0 bases, and 12 bases separated the two germline ends. The CDR3 has 16 residues. The germline gives CDR1 KGHSH, CDR2 LQKENI. The CDR3 sequence is CASSPVGADSNQPQHF. CDR3 nucleotide sequence: TGTGCCAGCTCACCGGTAGGGGCCGATAGCAATCAGCCCCAGCATTTT.

This chain uses TRBV6-5 with TRBJ1-6; 9 nucleotides agree with TRBD1. The V and J ends lost 5 bases and 7 bases, in that order; junction bases with no gene match: 6. The CDR3 sequence is 15 residues long. The germline V gene has CDR1 MNHEY and CDR2 SVGAGI. The CDR3 DNA follows: TGTGCCAGCAGTCCAGGACAGGGGTGGAATTCACCCCTCCACTTT. This encodes CASSPGQGWNSPLHF.

The CDR3 coding sequence is TGCGCCAGCAGCCCAGGGGGTACTAGCACAGATACGCAGTATTTT. Protein sequence: CASSPGGTSTDTQYF. J is TRBJ2-3 and V is TRBV5-1, with 7 bases lining up with TRBD1. Per germline, CDR1 SGHRS and CDR2 YFSETQ. The CDR3 has 15 amino acids. Germline trimming cut 4 bases from V and 0 bases from J; bases unmatched to any gene: 5.

This clone was recorded once. The V gene is TRBV10-3, the J gene TRBJ1-3, with 7 bases fitting TRBD1. V lost 1 base to trimming and J lost 0 bases; unmatched junction nucleotides: 3. CDR3 length equals 16 residues. Germline V gene data show CDR1 as ENHRY and CDR2 as SYGVKD. The CDR3 DNA reads as TGTGCCATCAGTGAGTGGACAGGCGGCTCTGGAAACACCATATATTTT. Its translation is CAISEWTGGSGNTIYF.

The V call is TRBV28, the J call TRBJ1-2; TRBD1 matches at 9 bases. Trimming at V came to 6 bases and at J to 7 bases, leaving 12 bases not matched to a gene. CDR1 and CDR2 (germline): MDHEN, SYDVKM. This CDR3 contains 15 residues. Here the CDR3 DNA reads TGTGCCAGCAGAGAAAGGGGACAGGGCCCCCGTGGCTACACCTTC. It is translated as CASRERGQGPRGYTF.

In regard to this clone: Distinct nucleotide sequences in the sample also encode this CDR3. The chain recombines TRBV5-6 with TRBJ2-5; 13 bases line up with TRBD2. Unmatched junction bases numbered 1, after V lost 4 bases and J lost 1 base. CDR1 and CDR2 from the germline V gene are SGHDT and YYEEEE. The CDR3 has 15 amino acids. This CDR3 is CASSRLAGGQETQYF. As DNA, the CDR3 is TGTGCCAGCAGCCGACTAGCGGGGGGCCAAGAGACCCAGTACTTC.

The chain joins TRBV18 to TRBJ2-5, with 7 bases aligning to TRBD1. This CDR3 region has 15 residues. Germline trimming cut 2 bases from V and 5 bases from J; bases unmatched to any gene: 8. CDR1 is KGHSH, CDR2 LQKENI, per germline. This chain's CDR3 is CASSPGTEGRETQYF. The CDR3 coding sequence is TGTGCCAGCTCACCAGGGACAGAGGGCAGGGAGACCCAGTACTTC.

The gene calls are TRBV9 and TRBJ2-1, with 10 bases fitting TRBD2. The V segment lost 1 base and the J segment 8 bases; nucleotides outside the gene matches: 9. The CDR3 loop spans 16 amino acids. Germline CDR1 reads SGDLS; CDR2 reads YYNGEE. This chain's CDR3 is CASSVLAGVLGDEQFF. CDR3 nucleotides: TGTGCCAGCAGCGTACTAGCGGGAGTTTTGGGCGATGAGCAGTTCTTC. The complete variable domain, with remaining parts taken from reference TRBV9 and TRBJ2-1, reads DSGVTQTPKHLITATGQRVTLRCSPRSGDLSVYWYQQSLDQGLQFLIQYYNGEERAKGNILERFSAQQFPDLHSELNLSSLELGDSALYFCASSVLAGVLGDEQFFGPGTRLTVL.

This clone was seen just once. This chain connects TRBV7-7 to TRBJ2-7; D is perhaps TRBD1 (6 bases). CDR1 and CDR2 from the germline V gene are SSHAT and FNYEAQ (reference sequence). With 5 bases removed from V and 3 bases from J, the gap between germline ends came to 11 bases. This CDR3 region has 13 residues. The DNA for the CDR3 is TGTGCCAGCAGCCGACAGGAGATCTACGAGCAGTACTTC. It specifies CASSRQEIYEQYF.

This clone was observed a single time. The chain links TRBV5-6 to TRBJ2-7; 9 bases are shared with TRBD1. Trimming took 2 bases from V and 5 from J; bases not matched to a gene: 5. Per the germline V gene, CDR1 is SGHDT and CDR2 is YYEEEE. The CDR3 is 14 residues long. The CDR3 DNA reads TGTGCCAGCAGCTTTGGACAGGGGATCGACGAGCAGTACGTC. Encoded protein: CASSFGQGIDEQYV.

The rearrangement links TRBV25-1 to TRBJ1-2; D is unresolved. The V and J ends lost 7 bases and 3 bases respectively, with 12 bases between them. Germline V gene lookup returns CDR1 MGHDK and CDR2 SYGVNS. The CDR3 runs to 13 residues. The CDR3: CASTGSADYGYTF. The CDR3 DNA sequence: TGTGCCAGCACCGGTAGCGCCGACTATGGCTACACCTTC.

This clone was observed a single time. The chain recombines TRBV3-1 (or the pseudogene TRBV3-2) with TRBJ1-3, with TRBD1 matching 7 bases. The CDR3 is 17 residues long. The germline gives CDR1 LGHDT, CDR2 YNNKEL (reference sequence). With V trimmed by 5 bases and J by 4 bases, 14 bases remained unmatched. In nucleotides, the CDR3 is TGTGCCAGCAGCGGAGGCCAGGGGGGAGCTAGAGGAAACACCATATATTTT. Translation: CASSGGQGGARGNTIYF.

The chain links TRBV5-4 to TRBJ2-2; 7 bases align to TRBD2. V shed 4 bases, J shed 4 bases, and the junction held 10 bases outside the gene matches. CDR3 size: 16 residues. In germline, CDR1 is SGHNT, CDR2 YYREEE (reference sequence). DNA for the CDR3: TGTGCCAGCAGCCCCAAGGCGGGAGAAAGCACCGGGGAGCTGTTTTTT. Its translation: CASSPKAGESTGELFF. Supplemented by reference TRBV5-4 and TRBJ2-2, the full variable domain reads ETGVTQSPTHLIKTRGQQVTLRCSSQSGHNTVSWYQQALGQGPQFIFQYYREEENGRGNFPPRFSGLQFPNYSSELNVNALELDDSALYLCASSPKAGESTGELFFGEGSRLTVL.

The chain links TRBV11-3 to TRBJ2-3; tentatively, D is TRBD2 (6 bases). The CDR3 covers 13 residues. The germline CDR1 and CDR2 sequences are SGHNT and YENEEA. The ends were cut back, 4 bases at V and 6 bases at J, with 11 bases in the middle. The CDR3 coding sequence is TGTGCCAGCAGCTCCATGGAGGGGGATACGCAGTATTTT. It is translated as CASSSMEGDTQYF.

The chain carries TRBV25-1 and TRBJ1-1; no reliable D call. Trimming left V 1 base short and J 1 base short, with 4 bases between. CDR3 length equals 13 residues. Per the germline V gene, CDR1 is MGHDK and CDR2 is SYGVNS. CDR3 coding DNA: TGTGCCAGCAGTGAATCTTGGAACACTGAAGCTTTCTTT. It encodes CASSESWNTEAFF.

This chain connects TRBV28 to TRBJ1-5; D not certain. Trimming shortened V by 2 bases and J by 4 bases, and 15 bases separated the two germline ends. The CDR3 consists of 16 residues. CDR1 and CDR2 from the germline V gene are MDHEN and SYDVKM. The CDR3 nucleotides are TGTGCCAGCAGTTTACTCTCAGGCCTCCTAAATCAGCCCCAGCATTTT. This sequence encodes CASSLLSGLLNQPQHF.

V is TRBV9 and J is TRBJ2-5, with D hard to call. Germline loops: CDR1 SGDLS, CDR2 YYNGEE. The CDR3 sequence is 14 residues long. V dropped 0 bases and J dropped 9 bases, with 15 bases sitting between them. CDR3 DNA sequence: TGTGCCAGCAGCGTAGGAGCAGCTTTGGGCTCCCAGTACTTC. This sequence encodes CASSVGAALGSQYF.

The chain carries TRBV27 and TRBJ2-1, with TRBD2 identical over 8 bases. V dropped 11 bases and J dropped 0; count of bases not matched to a gene: 12. Germline CDR1 is MNHEY and CDR2 is SMNVEV (reference sequence). The CDR3 is 16 amino acids. DNA for the CDR3: TGTGCCGCCCGCCGCGGGGGGTCTAGCTCCTACAATGAGCAGTTCTTC. This codes for CAARRGGSSSYNEQFF.

V is TRBV4-1 and J is TRBJ2-3, with 9 bases that match TRBD2. The germline CDR1 and CDR2 sequences are MGHRA and YSYEKL. The CDR3 has 16 amino acids. Germline trimming cut 5 bases from V and 4 bases from J; bases unmatched to any gene: 10. CDR3 region: CASSSKTGLAADTQYF. CDR3 nucleotide sequence: TGCGCCAGCAGCTCGAAGACGGGACTAGCCGCAGATACGCAGTATTTT.

The J gene is TRBJ2-7, the V gene TRBV6-2 or TRBV6-3; D is uncertain. Germline assignment: CDR1 MNHEY and CDR2 SVGEGT. The V gene lost 5 bases and the J gene lost 2 bases, with 10 bases spanning the gap. The CDR3 sequence is 13 residues long. The DNA for the CDR3 is TGTGCCAGCAGTCCAGGAAGGACCTACGAGCAGTACGTC. Translated: CASSPGRTYEQYV.

This clone was counted between two and nine times. The chain couples TRBV19 to TRBJ1-2; 7 positions agree with TRBD1. The CDR3 runs to 13 residues. V gave up 4 bases and J gave up 5 bases; unmatched junction bases: 4. Germline V gene lookup returns CDR1 LNHDA and CDR2 SQIVND (reference sequence). The DNA of the CDR3 is TGTGCCAGTAGTAGACAGGGAAAATATGGCTACACCTTC. This encodes CASSRQGKYGYTF.

This clone appeared a few times. This rearrangement joins TRBV2 to TRBJ2-3; D call uncertain. The V end was cut by 5 bases, the J end by 2 bases, with 8 bases between. CDR3 length: 13 residues. Looked up from germline, CDR1 is SNHLY and CDR2 is FYNNEI. The CDR3 reads CASSPENTDTQYF. The CDR3 nucleotides are TGTGCCAGCAGTCCCGAGAACACAGATACGCAGTATTTT.

This clone was recorded a few times. The chain couples TRBV4-1 to TRBJ2-3, with TRBD2 as a possible D gene (5 bases). The germline V and J ends were trimmed by 1 base and 2 bases, with 7 bases remaining between them. The CDR3 totals 14 residues. The germline CDR1 and CDR2 sequences are MGHRA and YSYEKL. The CDR3 sequence: CASSQGRDTDTQYF. DNA of the CDR3: TGCGCCAGCAGCCAAGGACGGGACACAGATACGCAGTATTTT.

V gene TRBV28 combines with J gene TRBJ2-6; 11 nucleotides agree with TRBD1. CDR1 is MDHEN and CDR2 is SYDVKM in the germline V gene. CDR3 size: 18 residues. With 6 bases clipped from V and 4 bases from J, the junction kept 11 bases outside the gene matches. CDR3 bases: TGTGCCAGCAGCTTAGGAGGGACAGGGGGACTCGGGGCCAACGTCCTGACTTTC. Translated: CASSLGGTGGLGANVLTF. The full variable domain, in which reference TRBV28 and TRBJ2-6 provide the parts outside the CDR3, is DVKVTQSSRYLVKRTGEKVFLECVQDMDHENMFWYRQDPGLGLRLIYFSYDVKMKEKGDIPEGYSVSREKKERFSLILESASTNQTSMYLCASSLGGTGGLGANVLTFGAGSRLTVL.

The chain is built from TRBV7-8 and TRBJ2-6; 11 bases line up with TRBD1. The CDR3 contains 18 residues. With V trimmed by 4 bases and J by 0 bases, 5 bases remained unmatched. Germline assignment: CDR1 SGHVS and CDR2 FQNEAQ. CDR3 DNA: TGTGCCAGCAGCTCGGACAGGGGGCCCTTCTCTGGGGCCAACGTCCTGACTTTC. Translating it yields CASSSDRGPFSGANVLTF.

As concerns this clone: The sample has other DNA sequences that encode this CDR3 too. The chain uses TRBV5-1 and TRBJ1-3; D is undetermined. In germline, CDR1 is SGHRS, CDR2 YFSETQ. V was shortened by 0 bases and J by 0 bases, with 7 bases between the two germline ends. This CDR3 is built from 15 residues. DNA of the CDR3: TGCGCCAGCAGCTTGGGGTCGGTCTCTGGAAACACCATATATTTT. Amino acid sequence: CASSLGSVSGNTIYF.

This clone has just a few counts. The chain recombines TRBV30 with TRBJ1-6, with 10 bases matching TRBD1. Looked up from germline, CDR1 is GTSNPN and CDR2 is SVGIG (reference sequence). This CDR3 contains 12 residues. V dropped 5 bases and J dropped 8; count of bases not matched to a gene: 0. The chain's CDR3 is CAWGTGDSPLHF. The CDR3 DNA reads TGTGCCTGGGGGACAGGGGATTCACCCCTCCACTTT.

The chain carries TRBV7-6 and TRBJ2-2; D is possibly TRBD2 (6 bases). V dropped 5 bases and J dropped 4 bases, with 29 bases sitting between them. This CDR3 comprises 20 residues. The germline gives CDR1 SGHVS, CDR2 FNYEAQ. CDR3 nucleotides: TGTGCCAGCAGCCCACTCTGGGCCGTACCTGGAGCGGGCGGCACCGGGGAGCTGTTTTTT. Protein: CASSPLWAVPGAGGTGELFF.